A single sample gave rise to the 18 T cell receptor beta chains below, sequenced in a study of cytotoxic CD8 clonotypes in ibrutinib-treated CLL. Using immunoSEQ multiplex PCR, the repertoire was profiled, and TCRdb retains in-frame clones only, with some absent. The sample shows 140,000 or so clones, 79% of them seen only once. Sequenced material: PBMCs, taken after 12 months of ibrutinib treatment. Source of these receptors: a human donor with chronic lymphocytic leukemia.

The chain recombines TRBV5-1 with TRBJ2-7; the match to TRBD1 covers 10 bases. CDR3 length: 18 amino acids. Germline trimming cut 0 bases from V and 1 base from J; bases unmatched to any gene: 10. CDR1 SGHRS and CDR2 YFSETQ come from the germline V gene. Written as DNA, the CDR3 is TGCGCCAGCAGCTTGGGGCCTAAGACAGGGGGCCATTCCTACGAGCAGTACTTC. It translates to CASSLGPKTGGHSYEQYF.

The genes are TRBV14 and TRBJ2-1; TRBD2 might be the D (6 bases). The CDR3 is made up of 16 amino acids. The V and J ends lost 4 bases and 8 bases respectively, with 21 bases between them. Looked up from germline, CDR1 is SGHDN and CDR2 is FVKESK. CDR3 coding DNA: TGTGCCAGCAGCCGAACCCTGAAACTAGCTGGGGATGAGCAGTTCTTC. It translates to CASSRTLKLAGDEQFF.

For this clone: This could be a read error, since a much larger clone is one nucleotide away. The V gene is TRBV14, the J gene TRBJ2-7; possible D gene TRBD2, 5 bases. V was trimmed by 5 bases and J by 1 base, leaving 15 bases between them. CDR3 length: 15 amino acids. Germline CDR1 reads SGHDN; CDR2 reads FVKESK. The CDR3: CASSSFGKRSYEQYF. CDR3 bases: TGTGCCAGCAGCTCATTCGGGAAGAGGTCCTACGAGCAGTACTTC.

This chain joins TRBV27 and TRBJ1-2; 9 nucleotides align to TRBD1. The V segment lost 8 bases and the J segment 1 base; nucleotides outside the gene matches: 8. The germline V gene has CDR1 MNHEY and CDR2 SMNVEV (reference sequence). This CDR3 has 15 residues. CDR3 sequence (DNA): TGTGCCAGCGGCTACAGGGGGCTCGATAACTATGGCTACACCTTC. Amino acid sequence: CASGYRGLDNYGYTF.

The chain uses TRBV6-1 and TRBJ1-2; 7 bases match TRBD1. The germline V gene encodes CDR1 MNHNS and CDR2 SASEGT. The CDR3 extends over 14 amino acids. V gave up 6 bases and J gave up 2 bases; unmatched junction bases: 6. The CDR3 reads CASSSTGQNYGYTF. The CDR3 DNA is TGTGCCAGCAGCAGTACGGGACAGAACTATGGCTACACCTTC.

The V and J genes are TRBV5-1 and TRBJ1-2; TRBD1 matches at 7 bases. Germline V gene lookup returns CDR1 SGHRS and CDR2 YFSETQ. The CDR3 loop spans 15 amino acids. V was clipped by 6 bases and J by 0 bases; unmatched bases: 8. CDR3 in DNA: TGCGCCAGCACCATGGACAGGATCACTAACTATGGCTACACCTTC. Translation gives CASTMDRITNYGYTF.

The chain recombines TRBV28 with TRBJ2-7, with TRBD2 matching over 10 bases. Germline V lookup: CDR1 MDHEN, CDR2 SYDVKM. The CDR3 runs 14 residues. Trimming removed 6 bases from V and 4 bases from J; junction bases left unmatched: 6. The CDR3 nucleotides read TGTGCCAGCAGCGAGGGACTAGCGCGATACGAGCAGTACTTC. Encoded protein: CASSEGLARYEQYF.

The V gene is TRBV4-3, the J gene TRBJ2-7; 8 nucleotides match TRBD1. V shed 0 bases, J shed 2 bases, and the junction held 12 bases outside the gene matches. This CDR3 is built from 18 residues. CDR1 and CDR2 from the germline V gene are LGHNA and YSLEER. Written as DNA, the CDR3 is TGCGCCAGCAGCCAAGACTGGCGGAGGGACAGGCCTACCTACGAGCAGTACTTC. It yields the protein CASSQDWRRDRPTYEQYF.

The chain couples TRBV27 to TRBJ1-4; the D gene is possibly TRBD1 (6 bases). The V and J ends lost 3 bases and 0 bases respectively, with 11 bases between them. There are 16 residues in the CDR3. The V gene's germline CDR1 is MNHEY and CDR2 SMNVEV (reference sequence). Here the CDR3 reads CASSLDRSATNEKLFF. The CDR3 nucleotides read TGTGCCAGCAGTTTGGACAGAAGCGCAACTAATGAAAAACTGTTTTTT.

The chain uses TRBV7-3 and TRBJ2-7; D is uncertain. The CDR3 loop spans 13 amino acids. Looked up from germline, CDR1 is SGHTA and CDR2 is FQGTGA. V was clipped by 0 bases and J by 4 bases, with 7 bases between them. The CDR3 region has the DNA TGTGCCAGCAGCTTAACGGCGGATTACGAGCAGTACTTC. As protein: CASSLTADYEQYF.

The J gene is TRBJ2-7, the V gene TRBV18, with 8 bases matching TRBD2. The CDR3 sequence is 13 residues long. Trimming cost V 2 bases and J 13 bases; bases outside gene matches: 10. CDR1 and CDR2 (germline): KGHSH, LQKENI. For the CDR3, the DNA is TGTGCCAGCTCACCATACGTGGAAGCGGGGGAATACTTC. This sequence encodes CASSPYVEAGEYF.

CDR3 nucleotides: TGTGCCATCAGTGACACAGCCTCCTACGAGCAGTACTTC. Residues: CAISDTASYEQYF. The V gene is TRBV10-3, the J gene TRBJ2-7; D not certain. CDR3 length equals 13 residues. From germline, CDR1 is ENHRY and CDR2 SYGVKD. V lost 3 bases and J 0 bases, leaving 6 bases between the germline ends.

V is TRBV6-6 and J is TRBJ1-4; a weak D match, TRBD1 (6 bases). Looked up from germline, CDR1 is MNHNY and CDR2 is SVGAGI (reference sequence). V lost 6 bases, J lost 2 bases, and 13 bases lay in between. The CDR3 is 15 residues long. The CDR3 DNA reads TGTGCCAGCAGCGACCCAACAGGGACTAATGAAAAACTGTTTTTT. This codes for CASSDPTGTNEKLFF.

The V call is TRBV4-2, the J call TRBJ2-7, with D unclear. CDR3 length: 15 residues. CDR1 is LGHNA and CDR2 is YNFKEQ in the germline V gene. V was cut by 0 bases and J by 0 bases, with 9 bases left in between. CDR3 region: CASSQEWVPSYEQYF. In DNA, the CDR3 is TGTGCCAGCAGCCAAGAGTGGGTCCCCTCCTACGAGCAGTACTTC.

This chain connects TRBV29-1 to TRBJ2-5, with unresolved D. In germline, CDR1 is SQVTM, CDR2 ANQGSEA. V lost 7 bases, J lost 2 bases, and 11 bases lay in between. The CDR3 contains 12 residues. CDR3 residues: CSGIESQETQYF. The CDR3 nucleotides read TGCAGCGGAATTGAGAGTCAAGAGACCCAGTACTTC. The full variable domain, in which reference TRBV29-1 and TRBJ2-5 provide the parts outside the CDR3, is SAVISQKPSRDICQRGTSLTIQCQVDSQVTMMFWYRQQPGQSLTLIATANQGSEATYESGFVIDKFPISRPNLTFSTLTVSNMSPEDSSIYLCSGIESQETQYFGPGTRLLVL.

This rearrangement joins TRBV27 to TRBJ2-7; D may be TRBD2 (6 bases). V lost 1 base to trimming and J lost 5 bases, with 15 bases between them. This CDR3 contains 15 residues. Germline CDR1 MNHEY, CDR2 SMNVEV (reference sequence). The CDR3 coding sequence is TGTGCCAGCAGTTTATTAGGCGGGATCAGGGACGAGCAGTACTTC. Translated, it gives CASSLLGGIRDEQYF.

The sample holds one count of this clone. The rearrangement links TRBV4-3 to TRBJ2-2; the D gene is possibly TRBD2 (6 bases). Trimming took 3 bases from V and 4 from J, leaving 18 bases between them. Germline CDR1 and CDR2: LGHNA and YSLEER. The CDR3 is 17 amino acids. Written as DNA, the CDR3 is TGCGCCAGCAGCCAGTCTCTATCGGGAGATAGCACCGGGGAGCTGTTTTTT. Its translation is CASSQSLSGDSTGELFF.

This chain uses TRBV19 with TRBJ2-3; D might be TRBD1 (5 bases). The V gene lost 5 bases and the J gene lost 2 bases, with 14 bases spanning the gap. From germline, CDR1 is LNHDA and CDR2 SQIVND (reference sequence). CDR3 length: 15 amino acids. In nucleotides, the CDR3 is TGTGCCAGTAGTTCTTCAGGGCAGTTCACAGATACGCAGTATTTT. Translated: CASSSSGQFTDTQYF.